This T cell receptor (beta chain) comes out of a study of cytomegalovirus exposure and HLA in healthy donors. Overall study results and limits: Later genetic work tied a missense DCLRE1C variant to beta-chain V and J trimming. Serostatus for CMV was the only available immune exposure information. Specificity for CMV antigens was confirmed in vitro for a few of the CMV-associated chains. Within an earlier analysis, most TCR beta V segments proved productive either about 87% or about 30% of the time.

V dropped 5 bases and J dropped 4; count of bases not matched to a gene: 13. The CDR3 sequence is 17 residues long. The V gene's germline CDR1 is PRHDT and CDR2 FYEKMQ (reference sequence). Turning to this clone: Its specificity is unknown.

In the PCR, 60 Vbeta and 13 Jbeta primers were used. Data came from immunoSEQ multiplex PCR; TCRdb stores just in-frame clones and leaves some out. The profile covers fewer than 200,000 clones, with roughly four fifths appearing a single time and about 2.2% taken by the ten largest. This rearrangement joins TRBV13 to TRBJ2-3; TRBD2 agrees at 9 bases. The sequence came from a woman aged 25 to 39 in good health and CMV-seronegative. The specimen was PBMCs. In DNA form, the CDR3 reads TGTGCCAGCAGCGCCATGAGGCGGGAGGGCCTCGCAGATACGCAGTATTTT. Its translation is CASSAMRREGLADTQYF.